This T cell receptor beta chain was found in a study of blood T cells in healthy people across ages. Study results and limitations: Both higher diversity and more naive CD4+ cells marked long-lived donors when set against aged donors.

Looked up from germline, CDR1 is SEHNR and CDR2 is FQNEAQ (reference sequence). The CDR3 is 13 amino acids. Trimming removed 10 bases at V and 2 bases at J, with 13 bases between. A second PCR, run for roughly 7 to 11 cycles, used a sample-barcoded 5' primer plus a J-beta primer mix. Every cDNA molecule carried a tag from a template-switch adaptor bearing 12 random nucleotides. TCRdb used MiXCR to reprocess the 5' RACE reads, holding one entry per CDR3 protein. Of 790,000 or so distinct CDR3 sequences detected, roughly 46% appear once; the ten largest clones hold about a sixth. About this clonotype itself: Its antigen is still unknown.

The donors, aged about 6 to 90, were healthy Caucasians from Russia. This chain links TRBV7-9 with TRBJ2-3; D call uncertain. This receptor was identified in a man older than 75 in good health. The specimen sequenced was blood. The CDR3 loop is CANSRADTDTQYF. DNA for the CDR3: TGTGCCAACTCCCGGGCGGACACAGATACGCAGTATTTT.